These T cell receptor beta chains were read from a single sample in a study of identical twins. TCRdb re-derived calls from the 5' RACE reads in MiXCR, one entry per CDR3 protein. Counted here are a few hundred thousand distinct CDR3 sequences, 24% occurring once; the ten biggest clones make up about 3%. The data also belong to a second study, concerning T cells expressing NK-cell markers.

Material for sequencing was CD4+ T cells sorted from blood. All receptors derive from a young woman in good health. Each CDR3 is given with its conserved first and last residue. A D gene is named only where the DNA matches it firmly. For some rows the clone size is stated as once, few or many, or as a class when expanded; others skip it.

TRBV6-5	.	.	TRBJ2-5	CASSYAGEQETQYF	TGTGCCAGCAGTTACGCTGGAGAACAAGAGACCCAGTACTTC
TRBV12-3/TRBV12-4	many	.	TRBJ1-1	CASSLRVEESPEAFF	TGTGCCAGCAGTTTAAGAGTCGAGGAAAGCCCTGAAGCTTTCTTT
TRBV5-1	.	.	TRBJ2-6	CASTEGVYGANVLTF	TGCGCCAGCACCGAAGGGGTTTATGGGGCCAACGTCCTGACTTTC
TRBV12-5	few	TRBD1	TRBJ1-1	CASGLGQGIPEAFF	TGTGCTAGTGGTTTGGGACAGGGGATCCCTGAAGCTTTCTTT
TRBV29-1	.	.	TRBJ1-1	CSVEVQGGTEAFF	TGCAGCGTTGAAGTGCAGGGAGGCACTGAAGCTTTCTTT
TRBV6-6	many	.	TRBJ2-7	CASSYRQSDEQYF	TGTGCCAGCAGTTATAGACAGAGCGACGAGCAGTACTTC
TRBV29-1	.	.	TRBJ1-2	CSVAQGPYGYTF	TGCAGCGTTGCCCAGGGGCCCTATGGCTACACCTTC
TRBV7-9	few	TRBD1	TRBJ1-1	CASSNDRGRDTEAFF	TGTGCCAGCAGCAACGACAGGGGCCGGGACACTGAAGCTTTCTTT
TRBV27	.	.	TRBJ1-1	CASSLTSGGTEAFF	TGTGCCAGCAGTTTAACCTCCGGGGGCACTGAAGCTTTCTTT
TRBV10-2	few	.	TRBJ2-7	CASSNWGGGNEQYF	TGCGCCAGCAGCAACTGGGGAGGGGGCAACGAGCAGTACTTC
TRBV5-1	few	TRBD2	TRBJ2-2	CASSPTPGLAENTGELFF	TGCGCCAGCAGCCCAACGCCGGGACTAGCGGAAAACACCGGGGAGCTGTTTTTT
TRBV12-3/TRBV12-4	.	TRBD1	TRBJ1-2	CASSTRQGYGYTF	TGTGCCAGCAGTACCAGACAGGGTTATGGCTACACCTTC
TRBV20-1	few	TRBD2	TRBJ2-7	CSVHIAGGPNEQYF	TGCAGTGTCCACATAGCGGGAGGGCCCAACGAGCAGTACTTC
TRBV20-1	.	TRBD1	TRBJ1-1	CSARPTGDTEAFF	TGCAGTGCTAGACCGACAGGGGATACTGAAGCTTTCTTT
TRBV6-5	few	.	TRBJ1-1	CASSSLGEAFF	TGTGCCAGCAGTTCCCTCGGTGAAGCTTTCTTT
TRBV7-2	few	TRBD2	TRBJ2-1	CASSPRTGTSSYNEQFF	TGTGCCAGCAGCCCGAGAACCGGGACTAGCTCCTACAATGAGCAGTTCTTC
TRBV20-1	.	.	TRBJ2-7	CSARPGGVLSYEQYF	TGCAGTGCTAGACCCGGTGGGGTCCTCTCCTACGAGCAGTACTTC
TRBV6-2/TRBV6-3	.	.	TRBJ2-7	CASSDPGVGYEQYF	TGTGCCAGCAGTGACCCAGGGGTTGGCTACGAGCAGTACTTC
TRBV3-1	few	TRBD2	TRBJ2-1	CASSQASGGLYNEQFF	TGTGCCAGCAGCCAAGCTAGCGGGGGACTATACAATGAGCAGTTCTTC
TRBV2	.	.	TRBJ2-7	CASREEWYLYEQYF	TGTGCCAGCAGGGAGGAATGGTACCTCTACGAGCAGTACTTC
TRBV7-8	.	.	TRBJ2-1	CASSLAIQDRNEQFF	TGTGCCAGCAGCTTAGCTATCCAGGATCGGAATGAGCAGTTCTTC
TRBV6-2/TRBV6-3	few	TRBD2	TRBJ2-3	CASRPIPGLGPDTQYF	TGTGCCAGCAGGCCTATACCGGGACTAGGCCCAGATACGCAGTATTTT
TRBV5-1	few	TRBD1	TRBJ1-1	CASSLADRGRTEAFF	TGCGCCAGCAGCTTGGCGGACAGGGGGCGGACTGAAGCTTTCTTT
TRBV7-9	.	.	TRBJ2-6	CASSTPGANVLTF	TGTGCCAGCAGCACCCCTGGGGCCAACGTCCTGACTTTC
TRBV6-5	few	.	TRBJ1-1	CASSYSMGREAFF	TGTGCCAGCAGTTACTCGATGGGGAGGGAAGCTTTCTTT
TRBV6-5	few	.	TRBJ1-1	CASSYSAGRAFF	TGTGCCAGCAGTTACTCTGCAGGGAGAGCTTTCTTT
TRBV6-2/TRBV6-3	.	TRBD1	TRBJ1-5	CASRRGTGGNQPQHF	TGTGCCAGCAGACGGGGGACAGGGGGCAATCAGCCCCAGCATTTT
TRBV24-1	many	TRBD2	TRBJ2-1	CATSDLWGGEQFF	TGTGCCACCAGTGATTTGTGGGGGGGTGAGCAGTTCTTC
TRBV11-3	few	.	TRBJ1-1	CASSLAGRRAFF	TGTGCCAGCAGCTTAGCCGGGAGGCGAGCTTTCTTT
TRBV20-1	.	TRBD1	TRBJ2-7	CSAITGGQGEQYF	TGCAGTGCTATAACAGGGGGGCAAGGTGAGCAGTACTTC
TRBV12-3/TRBV12-4	many	TRBD1	TRBJ1-3	CASSLGDSSGNTIYF	TGTGCCAGCAGTTTAGGGGACAGCTCTGGAAACACCATATATTTT
TRBV20-1	.	.	TRBJ2-7	CSAHSMGAQVEQYF	TGCAGTGCGCATTCAATGGGGGCACAGGTGGAGCAGTACTTC
TRBV6-1	.	TRBD1	TRBJ2-1	CASRITGDLNEQFF	TGTGCCAGCAGGATAACAGGGGACCTCAATGAGCAGTTCTTC
TRBV12-3/TRBV12-4	few	TRBD1	TRBJ2-5	CASSPGQTLETQYF	TGTGCCAGCAGTCCGGGACAGACCCTAGAGACCCAGTACTTC
TRBV18	.	.	TRBJ2-7	CASSPGLRAQEQYF	TGTGCCAGCTCACCGGGCTTGAGGGCCCAGGAGCAGTACTTC
TRBV20-1	.	.	TRBJ2-7	CSATLTGRNYEQYF	TGCAGTGCTACTCTGACAGGACGGAACTACGAGCAGTACTTC
TRBV19	.	.	TRBJ2-3	CASSSRAGTSTDTQYF	TGTGCCAGTAGCTCCAGAGCCGGGACTAGCACAGATACGCAGTATTTT
TRBV5-1	.	.	TRBJ2-7	CASSLDSGAYEQYF	TGCGCCAGCAGCTTGGACAGCGGAGCCTACGAGCAGTACTTC
TRBV7-9	few	.	TRBJ2-7	CASSIGHTPEQYF	TGTGCCAGCTCTATTGGACATACTCCCGAGCAGTACTTC
TRBV5-1	few	.	TRBJ2-3	CASRLAGNTDTQYF	TGCGCCAGCAGGCTGGCGGGCAACACAGATACGCAGTATTTT
TRBV12-3/TRBV12-4	.	.	TRBJ2-7	CASSFSAGPSRGQYF	TGTGCCAGCAGTTTTAGTGCTGGGCCCTCAAGGGGGCAGTACTTC
TRBV29-1	many	TRBD1	TRBJ2-7	CSGSGTGGSYEQYF	TGCAGCGGTTCTGGGACAGGCGGCTCCTACGAGCAGTACTTC
TRBV10-3	.	TRBD1	TRBJ1-2	CAISLDRAGGYTF	TGTGCCATTTCCCTGGACAGGGCGGGTGGCTACACCTTC
TRBV6-5	.	TRBD1	TRBJ1-4	CASSYRVGTGEKLFF	TGTGCCAGCAGTTACAGGGTGGGGACAGGTGAAAAACTGTTTTTT
TRBV20-1	medium-sized	.	TRBJ1-5	CSATGPTAQHF	TGCAGTGCTACCGGACCCACGGCCCAGCATTTT